The source of this TCR beta chain is a study of T cell responses to AZD1222 COVID-19 vaccine. General study findings and limits: White British people made up most donors, females outnumbered males, and clonal diversity was possibly underestimated. Following two doses of AZD1222, Spike-specific TCR breadth and depth rose. Among spike-specific TCRs, nearly half reportedly target unmutated variant regions.

Germline V gives CDR1 LNHDA, CDR2 SQIVND (reference sequence). Trimming shortened V by 3 bases and J by 4 bases, and 7 bases separated the two germline ends. This CDR3 spans 13 amino acids. Concerning this clone: Its antigen remains unknown.

Sequencing used immunoSEQ multiplex PCR; TCRdb keeps in-frame clones, though not all of them. This sample has 84,000 or so clones, with around 90% found just once. This chain uses TRBV19 with TRBJ1-5, with D uncertain. This material consisted of peripheral blood, taken on day 0 of AZD1222 vaccination. This sequence was found in an adult in good health. CDR3 in amino acids: CASSIKGNQPQHF. CDR3 coding DNA: TGTGCCAGTAGTATCAAGGGAAATCAGCCCCAGCATTTT.